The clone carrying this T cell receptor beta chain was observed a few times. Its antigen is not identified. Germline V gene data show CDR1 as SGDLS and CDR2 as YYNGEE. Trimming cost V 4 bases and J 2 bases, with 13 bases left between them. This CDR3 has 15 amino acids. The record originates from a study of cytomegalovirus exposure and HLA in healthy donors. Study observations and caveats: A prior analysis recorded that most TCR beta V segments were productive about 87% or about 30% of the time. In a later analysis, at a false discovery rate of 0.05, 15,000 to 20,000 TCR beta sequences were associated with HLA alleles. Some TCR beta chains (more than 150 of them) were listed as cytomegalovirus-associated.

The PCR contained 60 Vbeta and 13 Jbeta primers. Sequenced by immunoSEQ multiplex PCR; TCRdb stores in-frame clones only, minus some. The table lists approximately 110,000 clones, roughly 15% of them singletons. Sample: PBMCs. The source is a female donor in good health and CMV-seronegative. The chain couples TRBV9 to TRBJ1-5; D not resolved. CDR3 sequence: CASSRSGEGNQPQHF. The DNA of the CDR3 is TGTGCCAGCAGCAGATCCGGGGAGGGCAATCAGCCCCAGCATTTT.